Listed below are T cell receptor beta chains from one sample, sequenced in a study of type 1 regulatory T cells. TCRdb re-derived calls from the reads in MiXCR, one entry per CDR3 protein. The sample comprises about 24,000 distinct CDR3 sequences, roughly two thirds of which are singletons, and roughly an eighth rests with the top ten. These receptors lack a known antigen. The sample comprised cultured T cells, either the whole culture or a sorted T cell fraction (not recorded which). The source of these receptors is a human donor in good health. Both conserved end residues are part of each CDR3. The D gene is left open where the match is weak. Not all rows give a size; the values are once, few, many and, for expanded clones, a class.

CDR3 DNA: TGTGCCAGCAGGGGGAGGAGGGCTAGCGGGGGCCAAGAGACCCAGTACTTC
CDR3 protein: CASRGRRASGGQETQYF
J gene: TRBJ2-5
clone size: NA
V gene: TRBV28
D gene: TRBD2

CDR3 DNA: TGTGCCAGCAGCGACCTAGGGACTGGGGGGAATGAGCAGTTCTTC
CDR3 protein: CASSDLGTGGNEQFF
J gene: TRBJ2-1
clone size: NA
V gene: TRBV27
D gene: NA

CDR3 DNA: TGTGCCAGCATCGGGAACACTGAAGCTTTCTTT
CDR3 protein: CASIGNTEAFF
J gene: TRBJ1-1
clone size: NA
V gene: TRBV12-3/TRBV12-4
D gene: NA

CDR3 DNA: TGTGCCAGCAGTTCACGCCGGGACCTTGCCTACGAGCAGTACTTC
CDR3 protein: CASSSRRDLAYEQYF
J gene: TRBJ2-7
clone size: few
V gene: TRBV12-3/TRBV12-4
D gene: NA

CDR3 DNA: TGTGCCAGCAGCCGCTTTGGACGCGGGGGACAAGAGACCCAGTACTTC
CDR3 protein: CASSRFGRGGQETQYF
J gene: TRBJ2-5
clone size: NA
V gene: TRBV7-2
D gene: TRBD2

CDR3 DNA: TGTGCCAGCAGCCCGGAAGGGACGTACTCTGGAAACACCATATATTTT
CDR3 protein: CASSPEGTYSGNTIYF
J gene: TRBJ1-3
clone size: NA
V gene: TRBV6-5
D gene: NA

CDR3 DNA: TGCGTCAGCAGCCAAGATGGGGCAGGGGGGTCCGGTGGGCAGTTCTTC
CDR3 protein: CVSSQDGAGGSGGQFF
J gene: TRBJ2-1
clone size: once
V gene: TRBV4-1
D gene: NA

CDR3 DNA: TGTGCCAGCAGTGAAGGGCCAAACCAAGAGACCCAGTACTTC
CDR3 protein: CASSEGPNQETQYF
J gene: TRBJ2-5
clone size: NA
V gene: TRBV6-1
D gene: NA

CDR3 DNA: TGTGCCAGCACCACCACCGGGACAGTAACTAACTATGGCTACACCTTC
CDR3 protein: CASTTTGTVTNYGYTF
J gene: TRBJ1-2
clone size: NA
V gene: TRBV27
D gene: TRBD1

CDR3 DNA: TGTGCCAGCAGTGGTCATACACCTAACTATGGCTACACCTTC
CDR3 protein: CASSGHTPNYGYTF
J gene: TRBJ1-2
clone size: NA
V gene: TRBV2
D gene: NA

CDR3 DNA: TGTGCCAGCAGTTACCAGGGGGCCGGGTCGGATACGCAGTATTTT
CDR3 protein: CASSYQGAGSDTQYF
J gene: TRBJ2-3
clone size: NA
V gene: TRBV6-2/TRBV6-3
D gene: TRBD1

CDR3 DNA: TGTGCCAGCAGCTTGGCTGAGTTGCGGGGGGGCGGGGATACGCAGTATTTT
CDR3 protein: CASSLAELRGGGDTQYF
J gene: TRBJ2-3
clone size: NA
V gene: TRBV5-4
D gene: TRBD2

CDR3 DNA: TGCGCCAGCAGCTTGAGTAGCGGGGGGGCCAATGAGCAGTTCTTC
CDR3 protein: CASSLSSGGANEQFF
J gene: TRBJ2-1
clone size: NA
V gene: TRBV5-1
D gene: TRBD2

CDR3 DNA: TGTGCCAGCAGCTTGCGGGGATCAAGGGGACTGGATACGCAGTATTTT
CDR3 protein: CASSLRGSRGLDTQYF
J gene: TRBJ2-3
clone size: NA
V gene: TRBV7-8
D gene: NA

CDR3 DNA: TGTGCCTGGAGTGTTCCCCGAGTGCGGACCGGGGAGCTGTTTTTT
CDR3 protein: CAWSVPRVRTGELFF
J gene: TRBJ2-2
clone size: medium-sized
V gene: TRBV30
D gene: NA

CDR3 DNA: TGCGCCAGCAGCTTGGTAGCGGGGGTGAAAGAGACCCAGTACTTC
CDR3 protein: CASSLVAGVKETQYF
J gene: TRBJ2-5
clone size: NA
V gene: TRBV5-1
D gene: TRBD2

CDR3 DNA: TGTGCCTGGAGTGACCCGGGACTAGCGGTCTACGAGCAGTACTTC
CDR3 protein: CAWSDPGLAVYEQYF
J gene: TRBJ2-7
clone size: NA
V gene: TRBV30
D gene: TRBD2

CDR3 DNA: NA
CDR3 protein: CASSFRAGPQVFLEPEAFF
J gene: TRBJ1-1
clone size: NA
V gene: TRBV27
D gene: NA

CDR3 DNA: TGTGCCAGCAGGACTAGCGGGGGCCCTGAGAGGTCCCAGTACTTC
CDR3 protein: CASRTSGGPERSQYF
J gene: TRBJ2-5
clone size: NA
V gene: TRBV6-1
D gene: TRBD2

CDR3 DNA: TGTGCCAGCAGCCAAGATCAGGGGAGAGCTTTCTTT
CDR3 protein: CASSQDQGRAFF
J gene: TRBJ1-1
clone size: NA
V gene: TRBV3-1
D gene: NA

CDR3 DNA: TGTGCCTGGGGAGGGACCTTCTCTGGGGCCAACGTCCTGACTTTC
CDR3 protein: CAWGGTFSGANVLTF
J gene: TRBJ2-6
clone size: NA
V gene: TRBV30
D gene: NA

CDR3 DNA: TGTGCCAGCAGCCAAGATCCGAGAGGGTTCGGTGAAAAACTGTTTTTT
CDR3 protein: CASSQDPRGFGEKLFF
J gene: TRBJ1-4
clone size: NA
V gene: TRBV4-1
D gene: NA

CDR3 DNA: TGTGCCAGCAGCCTTCGGGGGACTAGCGGGGAGAGCTCCTACAATGAGCAGTTCTTC
CDR3 protein: CASSLRGTSGESSYNEQFF
J gene: TRBJ2-1
clone size: NA
V gene: TRBV11-3
D gene: TRBD2

CDR3 DNA: TGCAGCGTGAGGCCCTATTCCTCGGGCGAGCAGTACTTC
CDR3 protein: CSVRPYSSGEQYF
J gene: TRBJ2-7
clone size: NA
V gene: TRBV29-1
D gene: NA

CDR3 DNA: TGTGCCAGCAATTACCGCCGGGATGGTAATTCACCCCTCCACTTT
CDR3 protein: CASNYRRDGNSPLHF
J gene: TRBJ1-6
clone size: NA
V gene: TRBV6-2/TRBV6-3
D gene: NA

CDR3 DNA: TGCGCCAGCAGCCACCGCGGACAGGGCGTAAAAGCTTTCTTT
CDR3 protein: CASSHRGQGVKAFF
J gene: TRBJ1-1
clone size: few
V gene: TRBV4-3
D gene: TRBD1

CDR3 DNA: TGTGCCAGCATACCCGGGGGGCAATCTGGAAACACCATATATTTT
CDR3 protein: CASIPGGQSGNTIYF
J gene: TRBJ1-3
clone size: once
V gene: TRBV6-6
D gene: NA

CDR3 DNA: TGTGCCAGCAGTGAATGGGGAAAGGGTGATACGCAGTATTTT
CDR3 protein: CASSEWGKGDTQYF
J gene: TRBJ2-3
clone size: NA
V gene: TRBV25-1
D gene: NA

CDR3 DNA: TGTGCCAGCAGTTCAGGACTAGCGGGGGACGAGACCCAGTACTTC
CDR3 protein: CASSSGLAGDETQYF
J gene: TRBJ2-5
clone size: once
V gene: TRBV6-2/TRBV6-3
D gene: TRBD2

CDR3 DNA: TGTGCCAGCAGTTACCCGGTAGGGGTGTACAATGAGCAGTTCTTC
CDR3 protein: CASSYPVGVYNEQFF
J gene: TRBJ2-1
clone size: NA
V gene: TRBV6-2/TRBV6-3
D gene: NA

CDR3 DNA: TGCGCCAGCAGCGACACGGGGGGGAATGAAAAACTGTTTTTT
CDR3 protein: CASSDTGGNEKLFF
J gene: TRBJ1-4
clone size: NA
V gene: TRBV5-1
D gene: NA

CDR3 DNA: TGCAGCGTTGGGGAGCGACCAGGGGGCTACACCTTC
CDR3 protein: CSVGERPGGYTF
J gene: TRBJ1-2
clone size: NA
V gene: TRBV29-1
D gene: NA

CDR3 DNA: TGTGCCAGCAGTCCGGGGACAGGGCCCTATGGCTACACCTTC
CDR3 protein: CASSPGTGPYGYTF
J gene: TRBJ1-2
clone size: NA
V gene: TRBV12-3/TRBV12-4
D gene: TRBD1

CDR3 DNA: TGTGCCAGCAGTTTGAGGACTAGCGGGCTTCAAGAGACCCAGTACTTC
CDR3 protein: CASSLRTSGLQETQYF
J gene: TRBJ2-5
clone size: NA
V gene: TRBV12-3/TRBV12-4
D gene: TRBD2

CDR3 DNA: TGTGCCAGCAGCCAGACAGGGGGTAATAATTCACCCCTCCACTTT
CDR3 protein: CASSQTGGNNSPLHF
J gene: TRBJ1-6
clone size: NA
V gene: TRBV27
D gene: TRBD1

CDR3 DNA: TGTGCCAGCAGCTTTGCGGGGAACACTGAAGCTTTCTTT
CDR3 protein: CASSFAGNTEAFF
J gene: TRBJ1-1
clone size: NA
V gene: TRBV5-5
D gene: NA

CDR3 DNA: TGTGCCAGCAGCCGTCGGGGGCGACCCAATGAGCAGTTCTTC
CDR3 protein: CASSRRGRPNEQFF
J gene: TRBJ2-1
clone size: NA
V gene: TRBV7-2
D gene: NA

CDR3 DNA: TGCGCCAGCAGCTTGCAAGCGGAAAGCACAGATACGCAGTATTTT
CDR3 protein: CASSLQAESTDTQYF
J gene: TRBJ2-3
clone size: once
V gene: TRBV5-1
D gene: NA

CDR3 DNA: TGCGCCAGCAGCTTGGGACAGGGCGGCATGAACACTGAAGCTTTCTTT
CDR3 protein: CASSLGQGGMNTEAFF
J gene: TRBJ1-1
clone size: NA
V gene: TRBV5-1
D gene: TRBD1

CDR3 DNA: TGTGCCAGCAGTTTAGCTGGGACAGGGGGTCAGCCCCAGCATTTT
CDR3 protein: CASSLAGTGGQPQHF
J gene: TRBJ1-5
clone size: NA
V gene: TRBV12-3/TRBV12-4
D gene: TRBD1

CDR3 DNA: TGCAGTGCTAAGACCCCTGGGCGGGGGGGCCACTACGAGCAGTACTTC
CDR3 protein: CSAKTPGRGGHYEQYF
J gene: TRBJ2-7
clone size: NA
V gene: TRBV20-1
D gene: TRBD2

CDR3 DNA: TGTGCCAGCAGCTTAACGGGGGGCCCCAACTACGAGCAGTACTTC
CDR3 protein: CASSLTGGPNYEQYF
J gene: TRBJ2-7
clone size: NA
V gene: TRBV7-9
D gene: NA

CDR3 DNA: TGTGCCAGCAGCGTCGGCGAGCGGGCTAATGAAAAACTGTTTTTT
CDR3 protein: CASSVGERANEKLFF
J gene: TRBJ1-4
clone size: NA
V gene: TRBV6-1
D gene: NA

CDR3 DNA: TGTGCCATCGGCTCCAGTACCTCTACCTACGAGCAGTACTTC
CDR3 protein: CAIGSSTSTYEQYF
J gene: TRBJ2-7
clone size: NA
V gene: TRBV10-3
D gene: NA

CDR3 DNA: TGTGCCAGTCAGCGGACAGTTAATGAAAAACTGTTTTTT
CDR3 protein: CASQRTVNEKLFF
J gene: TRBJ1-4
clone size: NA
V gene: TRBV12-3/TRBV12-4
D gene: NA

CDR3 DNA: TGTGCCAGCAGCCCATACATGAACACTGAAGCTTTCTTT
CDR3 protein: CASSPYMNTEAFF
J gene: TRBJ1-1
clone size: once
V gene: TRBV7-2
D gene: NA

CDR3 DNA: TGCAGTGCTAGAGATCCATTCTCAGGCCTCAGGGGCGGCAATCAGCCCCAGCATTTT
CDR3 protein: CSARDPFSGLRGGNQPQHF
J gene: TRBJ1-5
clone size: few
V gene: TRBV20-1
D gene: NA

CDR3 DNA: TGTGCCAGCAGTGAAAAGGGGTCAGGGGCCTACTATGGCTACACCTTC
CDR3 protein: CASSEKGSGAYYGYTF
J gene: TRBJ1-2
clone size: NA
V gene: TRBV2
D gene: NA

CDR3 DNA: TGTGCCAGCAGTGACGGACATGGGGGGAGGGCTTTCTTT
CDR3 protein: CASSDGHGGRAFF
J gene: TRBJ1-1
clone size: NA
V gene: TRBV6-1
D gene: NA

CDR3 DNA: TGCGCCAGGAAACCGGGACAGTCCTACGAGCAGTACTTC
CDR3 protein: CARKPGQSYEQYF
J gene: TRBJ2-7
clone size: NA
V gene: TRBV23-1
D gene: TRBD1

CDR3 DNA: TGTGCCAGCAGCTTAGGAGGGCTAGCGGGGGGATCCGGGGAGCTGTTTTTT
CDR3 protein: CASSLGGLAGGSGELFF
J gene: TRBJ2-2
clone size: NA
V gene: TRBV11-2
D gene: TRBD2

CDR3 DNA: TGTGCCAGCAGTCCCAAGGGACAGTTGAGAAGCTCCTATAATTCACCCCTCCACTTT
CDR3 protein: CASSPKGQLRSSYNSPLHF
J gene: TRBJ1-6
clone size: NA
V gene: TRBV27
D gene: TRBD1

CDR3 DNA: TGTGCCAGCAGCTTGTTCTCTCAAGAGACCCAGTACTTC
CDR3 protein: CASSLFSQETQYF
J gene: TRBJ2-5
clone size: NA
V gene: TRBV5-4
D gene: NA

CDR3 DNA: TGCGCCAGCAGCTTGGGGGACAGGGGCGACGAGCAGTACTTC
CDR3 protein: CASSLGDRGDEQYF
J gene: TRBJ2-7
clone size: NA
V gene: TRBV5-1
D gene: TRBD1

CDR3 DNA: TGCGCCAGCAGCTTGGCCGGGGACGGGGGAGGATACAATGAGCAGTTCTTC
CDR3 protein: CASSLAGDGGGYNEQFF
J gene: TRBJ2-1
clone size: NA
V gene: TRBV5-1
D gene: NA

CDR3 DNA: TGCAGTGCTAGAAGGGGTAGCGGGGCCAACCCGAACACCGGGGAGCTGTTTTTT
CDR3 protein: CSARRGSGANPNTGELFF
J gene: TRBJ2-2
clone size: NA
V gene: TRBV20-1
D gene: TRBD2

CDR3 DNA: TGTGCCAGCAGTTCGGGACTAGCGGGGAAAGAGACCCAGTACTTC
CDR3 protein: CASSSGLAGKETQYF
J gene: TRBJ2-5
clone size: NA
V gene: TRBV12-3/TRBV12-4
D gene: TRBD2

CDR3 DNA: TGTGCCAGCAGCTATAGCAATCAGCCCCAGCATTTT
CDR3 protein: CASSYSNQPQHF
J gene: TRBJ1-5
clone size: NA
V gene: TRBV7-3
D gene: NA

CDR3 DNA: TGTGCCGCGGGGTATGGGCGGCAAGGCCCAGATACGCAGTATTTT
CDR3 protein: CAAGYGRQGPDTQYF
J gene: TRBJ2-3
clone size: NA
V gene: TRBV6-1
D gene: NA

CDR3 DNA: TGCGCCAGCAGCCGAGGACGGATCCCCTTCTATGGCTACACCTTC
CDR3 protein: CASSRGRIPFYGYTF
J gene: TRBJ1-2
clone size: NA
V gene: TRBV4-3
D gene: NA